A single sample is the source of the 24 T cell receptor beta chains below, sequenced in a study of blood T cell repertoires in COVID-19 (dated by TCRdb to 2018 to 2021). The library came from the immunoSEQ multiplex PCR assay. The table comes from immuneACCESS by way of TCRdb, which keeps in-frame sequences with V and J called. Part of the clones is missing from these tables; in studies checked, under half for an unresolved V gene and the rest for unknown reasons. In this sample the table shows roughly 74,000 clones, approximately 84% of which occur a single time. About 37% of the sample lies in the top ten. The sample was peripheral blood. The receptors were gathered from a man in his 70s with acute or convalescent COVID-19.

The genes are TRBV15 and TRBJ2-2; TRBD1 matches 9 bases. The ends lost 6 bases at V and 7 bases at J; junction bases unmatched: 15. Germline values: CDR1 LNHNV, CDR2 YYDKDF (reference sequence). The CDR3 length is 17 residues. CDR3 loop: CATSTPNPGQGIGELFF. The CDR3 DNA reads TGTGCCACCAGTACCCCTAACCCGGGACAGGGTATCGGGGAGCTGTTTTTT.

The CDR3 is CASSLDGGAGTAINGYTF. The CDR3 coding sequence is TGCGCCAGCAGCTTGGATGGGGGCGCCGGTACAGCAATTAATGGCTACACCTTC. The chain joins TRBV5-1 to TRBJ1-2; the D gene is possibly TRBD1 (6 bases). The length of the CDR3 is 18 residues. Trimming cost V 0 bases and J 6 bases, with 24 bases left between them. Germline V gene lookup returns CDR1 SGHRS and CDR2 YFSETQ.

V and J are TRBV3-1 (or the pseudogene TRBV3-2) and TRBJ2-4; D is possibly TRBD2 (7 bases). Trimming shortened V by 2 bases and J by 2 bases, and 13 bases separated the two germline ends. Germline assignment: CDR1 LGHDT and CDR2 YNNKEL (reference sequence). The CDR3 totals 16 residues. Here the CDR3 DNA reads TGTGCCAGCAGCCAACCCGGGGGGCGCACCAAAAACATTCAGTACTTC. The encoded protein is CASSQPGGRTKNIQYF.

The V gene is TRBV19, the J gene TRBJ1-5; D is unresolved. The CDR3 covers 14 residues. Germline assignment: CDR1 LNHDA and CDR2 SQIVND (reference sequence). Trimming left V 1 base short and J 5 bases short, with 9 bases between. The CDR3 DNA is TGTGCCAGTAGTATAGTAGCGCGGGATCAGCCCCAGCATTTT. It codes for CASSIVARDQPQHF.

The chain is built from TRBV29-1 and TRBJ2-7; 7 nucleotides line up with TRBD1. Germline V gene lookup returns CDR1 SQVTM and CDR2 ANQGSEA. V was pared by 0 bases and J by 0 bases, with 5 bases of the junction left unmatched. The CDR3 contains 15 residues. CDR3 sequence (DNA): TGCAGCGTTGAAGATACAGGGGAGAGCTCCTACGAGCAGTACTTC. Residues: CSVEDTGESSYEQYF.

The rearrangement joins TRBV27 to TRBJ2-3, with D maybe TRBD1 (5 bases). Germline V CDR1 and CDR2: MNHEY, SMNVEV (reference sequence). This CDR3 has 15 residues. Trimming stripped 4 bases from V and 3 bases from J, with 14 bases between. The CDR3 DNA reads as TGTGCCAGCAGTTCCCAGCAGGGCCGGACAGATACGCAGTATTTT. It encodes CASSSQQGRTDTQYF.

The chain joins TRBV2 to TRBJ2-6, with D perhaps matching TRBD2 (6 bases). The CDR3 has 15 amino acids. The germline gives CDR1 SNHLY, CDR2 FYNNEI. The V and J ends lost 6 bases and 0 bases respectively, with 9 bases between them. The CDR3 sequence: CASSRGDSGANVLTF. The CDR3 region has the DNA TGTGCCAGCAGCCGCGGGGACTCTGGGGCCAACGTCCTGACTTTC.

J is TRBJ2-7 and V is TRBV10-2; the D is unclear. The CDR3 contains 11 residues. V lost 3 bases and J lost 3, with 3 bases in between. CDR1 is WSHSY, CDR2 SAAADI, per germline. The CDR3 nucleotides read TGCGCCAGCAGTGACCTCTACGAGCAGTACTTC. Translation: CASSDLYEQYF.

This chain connects TRBV7-9 to TRBJ1-1; 7 bases are shared with TRBD1. The junction had 3 bases not matched to a gene; V was cut back by 5 bases and J by 9 bases. CDR1 is SEHNR, CDR2 FQNEAQ, per germline (reference sequence). This CDR3 is 11 amino acids long. CDR3 coding DNA: TGTGCCAGCAGCGGGGGACAGAAAGCTTTCTTT. Residues: CASSGGQKAFF.

This clone appeared a few times. V and J are TRBV18 and TRBJ2-1, with 8 bases fitting TRBD2. CDR1 is KGHSH, CDR2 LQKENI, per germline. CDR3 length equals 17 residues. The J segment lost 9 bases and the V segment lost 6 bases, leaving 19 bases of the junction unmatched. For the CDR3, the DNA is TGTGCCAGCTCGCGCGAAACTAGCGGCGGTCGGTCGGGTGAGCAGTTCTTC. Translated, it gives CASSRETSGGRSGEQFF.

V gene TRBV12-5 combines with J gene TRBJ1-5; D is unclear. The V gene lost 0 bases and the J gene lost 6 bases, with 9 bases spanning the gap. Germline CDR1 is LGHNT and CDR2 is FRNRAP. The CDR3 is 14 residues long. In DNA form, the CDR3 reads TGTGCTAGTGGTTTGGTAGCCGGGAGTCAGCCCCAGCATTTT. It yields the protein CASGLVAGSQPQHF.

The rearrangement links TRBV5-6 to TRBJ2-7; 7 bases agree with TRBD1. This CDR3 spans 15 amino acids. V gave up 3 bases and J gave up 2 bases; unmatched junction bases: 8. The germline gives CDR1 SGHDT, CDR2 YYEEEE. The CDR3 coding sequence is TGTGCCAGCAGCTCCGTGGGACAGACCGCCTACGAGCAGTACTTC. Translated, it gives CASSSVGQTAYEQYF.

The chain has TRBV27 and TRBJ1-2; possibly TRBD1 for D (5 bases). CDR1 and CDR2 (germline): MNHEY, SMNVEV (reference sequence). The V end was cut by 8 bases, the J end by 0 bases, with 16 bases between. This CDR3 has 15 residues. CDR3 in DNA: TGTGCCAGCTCTGGGGCTGGGAGGGCTAACTATGGCTACACCTTC. Translation gives CASSGAGRANYGYTF.

The chain links TRBV9 to TRBJ1-6; no definite D call. Germline V gene lookup returns CDR1 SGDLS and CDR2 YYNGEE. This CDR3 comprises 14 residues. V lost 1 base to trimming and J lost 6 bases, with 8 bases between them. CDR3 sequence reads: CASSVLQLNSPLHF. DNA of the CDR3: TGTGCCAGCAGCGTACTACAGCTTAATTCACCCCTCCACTTT. The full variable domain, completed using reference TRBV9 and TRBJ1-6, is DSGVTQTPKHLITATGQRVTLRCSPRSGDLSVYWYQQSLDQGLQFLIQYYNGEERAKGNILERFSAQQFPDLHSELNLSSLELGDSALYFCASSVLQLNSPLHFGNGTRLTVT.

V is TRBV7-3 and J is TRBJ2-3; 8 bases line up with TRBD2. CDR1 and CDR2 (germline): SGHTA, FQGTGA. J gave up 4 bases and V 0 bases, and 3 bases lay outside the gene matches. The CDR3 covers 15 residues. The CDR3 DNA reads TGTGCCAGCAGCTTAACCGGGAGGGCCTCAGATACGCAGTATTTT. It yields the protein CASSLTGRASDTQYF.

A single count supports this clone. This chain connects TRBV7-9 to TRBJ1-3; D unclear. The CDR3 totals 12 residues. Germline V CDR1 and CDR2: SEHNR, FQNEAQ (reference sequence). Trimming cost V 7 bases and J 1 base, with 5 bases left between them. The CDR3 spells CASTPSGNTIYF. CDR3 DNA: TGTGCCAGCACCCCATCTGGAAACACCATATATTTT.

This chain links TRBV7-2 with TRBJ1-2; D possibly corresponds to TRBD1 (6 bases). The CDR3 sequence is 14 residues long. Trimming removed 1 base at V and 3 bases at J, with 9 bases between. Germline CDR1 SGHTA, CDR2 FQGNSA. CDR3 sequence (DNA): TGTGCCAGCAGCTTAGATTCAGGGGACTATGGCTACACCTTC. Protein sequence: CASSLDSGDYGYTF.

This rearrangement joins TRBV5-1 to TRBJ2-5, with 14 nucleotides matching TRBD2. The J segment lost 3 bases and the V segment lost 4 bases, leaving 5 bases of the junction unmatched. Germline CDR1 and CDR2: SGHRS and YFSETQ. This CDR3 is 16 amino acids long. The CDR3 region is CASSRGLAGVEETQYF. The CDR3 DNA reads TGCGCCAGCAGCAGGGGACTAGCGGGAGTCGAAGAGACCCAGTACTTC.

This chain uses TRBV5-1 with TRBJ1-5; D is undetermined. This CDR3 is built from 15 residues. V was shortened by 0 bases and J by 3 bases, with 10 bases between the two germline ends. Germline CDR1 is SGHRS and CDR2 is YFSETQ. CDR3 in DNA: TGCGCCAGCAGCTTGGAAGGCACTAACAATCAGCCCCAGCATTTT. Translating it yields CASSLEGTNNQPQHF.

The CDR3: CASSLASGASGGLEQYF. Written as DNA, the CDR3 is TGTGCCAGCAGCTTAGCGTCAGGGGCTAGCGGGGGTCTCGAGCAGTACTTC. The chain links TRBV7-2 to TRBJ2-7, with 10 bases aligning to TRBD2. The CDR3 covers 17 residues. Trimming took 0 bases from V and 6 from J; bases not matched to a gene: 11. Germline lookup yields CDR1 SGHTA and CDR2 FQGNSA.

The chain has TRBV24-1 and TRBJ2-3, with D tentatively TRBD1 (7 bases). The V gene's germline CDR1 is KGHDR and CDR2 SFDVKD. The CDR3 consists of 18 residues. Trimming left V 3 bases short and J 2 bases short, with 20 bases between. The CDR3 nucleotides read TGTGCCACCAGTGATAGTTCCCCGCAGGGGGGCCCCACAGATACGCAGTATTTT. This translates into CATSDSSPQGGPTDTQYF.

This clone was recorded once. The chain employs TRBV12-5 and TRBJ2-5; D uncertain. CDR1 and CDR2 from the germline V gene are LGHNT and FRNRAP. V lost 3 bases and J 5 bases, leaving 10 bases between the germline ends. This CDR3 is built from 13 residues. CDR3 nucleotides: TGTGCTAGTGGTTTTCAAGCGAGCGAGACCCAGTACTTC. Its translation: CASGFQASETQYF.

The CDR3 spells CASTTGTSLHEQFF. The CDR3 DNA is TGTGCCAGCACCACCGGGACTAGTCTCCATGAGCAGTTCTTC. The V gene is TRBV6-5, the J gene TRBJ2-1; TRBD2 agrees at 8 bases. There are 14 residues in the CDR3. Germline trimming cut 7 bases from V and 8 bases from J; bases unmatched to any gene: 10. Germline CDR1 and CDR2: MNHEY and SVGAGI.

The V and J genes are TRBV5-5 and TRBJ1-5; 7 bases align to TRBD1. In germline, CDR1 is SGHKS, CDR2 YYEKEE (reference sequence). V dropped 4 bases and J dropped 4; count of bases not matched to a gene: 5. The CDR3 loop spans 14 amino acids. The CDR3 nucleotides are TGTGCCAGCAGCCGGGGACAGCGTAATCAGCCCCAGCATTTT. It translates to CASSRGQRNQPQHF.